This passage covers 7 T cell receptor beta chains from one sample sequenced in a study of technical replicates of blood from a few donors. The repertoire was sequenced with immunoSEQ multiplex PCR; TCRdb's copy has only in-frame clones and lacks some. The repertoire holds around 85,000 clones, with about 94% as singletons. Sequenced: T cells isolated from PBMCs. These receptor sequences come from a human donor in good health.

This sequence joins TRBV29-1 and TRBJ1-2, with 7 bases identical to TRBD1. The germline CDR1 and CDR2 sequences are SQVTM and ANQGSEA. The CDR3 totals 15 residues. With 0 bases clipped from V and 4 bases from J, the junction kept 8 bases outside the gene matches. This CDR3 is CSVEDFLTGPYGYTF. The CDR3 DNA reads TGCAGCGTTGAAGACTTCCTGACAGGGCCCTATGGCTACACCTTC.

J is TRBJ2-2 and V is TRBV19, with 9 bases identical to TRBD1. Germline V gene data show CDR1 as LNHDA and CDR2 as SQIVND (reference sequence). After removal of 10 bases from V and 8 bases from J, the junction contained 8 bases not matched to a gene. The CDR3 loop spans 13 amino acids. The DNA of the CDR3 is TGTGCCACGGGACAGGGAAATGGTGGGGAGCTGTTTTTT. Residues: CATGQGNGGELFF.

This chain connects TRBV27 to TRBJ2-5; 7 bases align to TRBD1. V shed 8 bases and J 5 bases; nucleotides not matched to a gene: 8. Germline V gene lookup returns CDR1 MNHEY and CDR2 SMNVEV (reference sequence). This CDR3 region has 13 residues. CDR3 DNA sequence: TGTGCCAGCTGTACAGGGGCGTGGGAGACCCAGTACTTC. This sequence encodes CASCTGAWETQYF.

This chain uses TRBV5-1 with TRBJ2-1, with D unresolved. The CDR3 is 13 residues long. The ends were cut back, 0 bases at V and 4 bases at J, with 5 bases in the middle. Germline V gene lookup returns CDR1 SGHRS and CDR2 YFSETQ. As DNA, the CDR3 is TGCGCCAGCAGCTTGGATGTATACAATGAGCAGTTCTTC. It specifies CASSLDVYNEQFF.

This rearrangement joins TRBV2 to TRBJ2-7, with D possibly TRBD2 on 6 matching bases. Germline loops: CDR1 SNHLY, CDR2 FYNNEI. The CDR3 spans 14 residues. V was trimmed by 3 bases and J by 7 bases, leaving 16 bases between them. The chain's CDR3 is CASSDLLAFGEQYF. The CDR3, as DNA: TGTGCCAGCAGTGATCTGCTAGCGTTTGGGGAGCAGTACTTC.

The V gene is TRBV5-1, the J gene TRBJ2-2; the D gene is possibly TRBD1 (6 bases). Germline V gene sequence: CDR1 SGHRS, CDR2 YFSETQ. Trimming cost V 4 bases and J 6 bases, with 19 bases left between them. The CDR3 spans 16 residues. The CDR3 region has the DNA TGCGCCAGCAGCCCCAGAGGTCCCGGGACACCCGGGGAGCTGTTTTTT. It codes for CASSPRGPGTPGELFF.

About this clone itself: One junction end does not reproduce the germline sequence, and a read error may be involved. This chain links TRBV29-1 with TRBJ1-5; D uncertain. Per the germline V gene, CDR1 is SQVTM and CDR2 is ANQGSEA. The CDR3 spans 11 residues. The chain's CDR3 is CSVHPQFISRF. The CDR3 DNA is TGCAGCGTTCACCCTCAGTTCATTAGCCGATTT.